The 17 T cell receptor beta chains listed next were all sequenced from one sample in a study of cytomegalovirus exposure and HLA in healthy donors. The PCR used 60 Vbeta and 13 Jbeta primers. Here immunoSEQ multiplex PCR was the method, and the copy in TCRdb shows in-frame clones only, minus some. This repertoire shows under 200,000 clones, under 80% found once; its top ten account for about 4.5%. The sequenced sample was PBMCs. These receptor sequences come from a man in his forties in good health and CMV-seronegative.

The chain carries TRBV5-1 and TRBJ1-1, with a weak D call TRBD1 (6 bases). V lost 3 bases and J 4 bases, leaving 19 bases between the germline ends. Per germline, CDR1 SGHRS and CDR2 YFSETQ. The CDR3 loop spans 16 amino acids. The CDR3 is CASSSYRDTLATEAFF. For the CDR3, the DNA is TGCGCCAGCAGCTCCTACCGGGACACACTCGCCACTGAAGCTTTCTTT. Full variable domain (remainder filled in from reference TRBV5-1 and TRBJ1-1): KAGVTQTPRYLIKTRGQQVTLSCSPISGHRSVSWYQQTPGQGLQFLFEYFSETQRNKGNFPGRFSGRQFSNSRSEMNVSTLELGDSALYLCASSSYRDTLATEAFFGQGTRLTVV.

This clone occurred a few times. The V gene is TRBV6-5, the J gene TRBJ1-2; 9 positions agree with TRBD1. This CDR3 is built from 14 residues. The trim removed 6 bases at V and 6 bases at J, leaving 8 bases unmatched. Germline CDR1 and CDR2: MNHEY and SVGAGI. CDR3 protein: CASRRQGVFNGYTF. The CDR3 DNA sequence: TGTGCCAGCAGGAGACAGGGGGTGTTTAATGGCTACACCTTC.

The chain recombines TRBV25-1 with TRBJ2-7; D is possibly TRBD2 (7 bases). The V end was cut by 6 bases, the J end by 2 bases, with 11 bases between. The germline CDR1 and CDR2 sequences are MGHDK and SYGVNS. The CDR3 totals 13 residues. In DNA, the CDR3 is TGTGCCAGCAGGGAGGGGGGGACCTACGAGCAGTACTTC. Translated, it gives CASREGGTYEQYF.

This clone was counted once. An end of the junction differs from the germline gene, which may be a read error. V and J are TRBV30 and TRBJ2-7, with 10 bases matching TRBD1. CDR1 and CDR2 (germline): GTSNPN, SVGIG (reference sequence). The CDR3 loop spans 13 amino acids. The CDR3 sequence is CAGRGTGVYEQYF. CDR3 coding DNA: TGTGCCGGGAGAGGGACAGGGGTTTACGAGCAGTACTTC.

This clone has just a few counts. This chain connects TRBV5-1 to TRBJ2-1; 12 bases match TRBD2. CDR3 length: 17 amino acids. The germline CDR1 and CDR2 sequences are SGHRS and YFSETQ. Germline trimming cut 3 bases from V and 0 bases from J; bases unmatched to any gene: 4. CDR3 sequence: CASSSTSGGSSYNEQFF. CDR3 coding DNA: TGCGCCAGCAGCTCCACTAGCGGGGGGAGCTCCTACAATGAGCAGTTCTTC.

V is TRBV11-2 and J is TRBJ2-5; 9 bases line up with TRBD1. V was pared by 5 bases and J by 4 bases, with 8 bases of the junction left unmatched. The CDR3 sequence is 15 residues long. CDR1 is SGHAT, CDR2 FQNNGV, per germline. The CDR3 protein is CASSLRTGEGETQYF. DNA of the CDR3: TGTGCCAGCAGCCTCCGGACAGGGGAGGGAGAGACCCAGTACTTC.

This clone has a single count. The chain uses TRBV5-6 and TRBJ2-1; the match to TRBD1 covers 7 bases. This CDR3 region has 16 residues. The germline V gene has CDR1 SGHDT and CDR2 YYEEEE. Germline trimming cut 4 bases from V and 7 bases from J; bases unmatched to any gene: 14. The CDR3 spells CASSQAGTARANEQFF. The CDR3, as DNA: TGTGCCAGCAGCCAGGCCGGGACAGCTAGAGCGAATGAGCAGTTCTTC. Filled out from reference TRBV5-6 and TRBJ2-1, the complete variable domain reads DAGVTQSPTHLIKTRGQQVTLRCSPKSGHDTVSWYQQALGQGPQFIFQYYEEEERQRGNFPDRFSGHQFPNYSSELNVNALLLGDSALYLCASSQAGTARANEQFFGPGTRLTVL.

CDR3 nucleotide sequence: TGTGCCATCAGTGAGGTTCCTGCGACCTACGAGCAGTACTTC. Its protein is CAISEVPATYEQYF. The J gene is TRBJ2-7, the V gene TRBV10-3; D gene uncertain. CDR1 and CDR2 (germline): ENHRY, SYGVKD. The CDR3 is made up of 14 amino acids. Trimming took off 2 bases at V and 2 bases at J, with 10 bases between the two ends.

CDR3 coding DNA: TGTGCCAGCTCACCCACCGTGCAGGAGCAGTACTTC. The encoded protein is CASSPTVQEQYF. The V and J genes are TRBV18 and TRBJ2-7; D remains ambiguous. Trimming removed 3 bases from V and 7 bases from J, with 10 bases in between. The CDR3 is 12 amino acids. The V gene's germline CDR1 is KGHSH and CDR2 LQKENI.

V gene TRBV2 combines with J gene TRBJ2-3; 14 bases line up with TRBD2. V lost 6 bases to trimming and J lost 5 bases; unmatched junction nucleotides: 4. The CDR3 is made up of 15 amino acids. Germline values: CDR1 SNHLY, CDR2 FYNNEI. The CDR3 coding sequence is TGTGCCAGCAGCTCCGGGACTAGCGGGGGAGATACGCAGTATTTT. Protein: CASSSGTSGGDTQYF.

The rearrangement joins TRBV14 to TRBJ1-3; D not resolved. The CDR3 has 15 residues. V lost 4 bases and J 0 bases, leaving 10 bases between the germline ends. The V gene's germline CDR1 is SGHDN and CDR2 FVKESK. The CDR3 region is CASSPGRLSGNTIYF. Written as DNA, the CDR3 is TGTGCCAGCAGCCCTGGCAGGCTCTCTGGAAACACCATATATTTT.

This rearrangement joins TRBV10-2 to TRBJ1-2, with 7 bases matching TRBD1. CDR1 and CDR2 (germline): WSHSY, SAAADI. This CDR3 comprises 17 residues. J lost 7 bases, V lost 4 bases, and 18 bases had no gene match. The CDR3 is CASSAHTLAGTVSGYTF. CDR3 DNA: TGCGCCAGCAGTGCCCACACTTTAGCCGGGACAGTAAGTGGCTACACCTTC.

J is TRBJ2-5 and V is TRBV6-5; possibly TRBD1 for D (6 bases). Germline V lookup: CDR1 MNHEY, CDR2 SVGAGI. V was clipped by 0 bases and J by 0 bases, with 8 bases between them. This CDR3 region has 15 residues. CDR3 in amino acids: CASSYSGAYQETQYF. Written as DNA, the CDR3 is TGTGCCAGCAGTTACTCGGGGGCGTACCAAGAGACCCAGTACTTC.

J is TRBJ2-6 and V is TRBV2; D remains unclear. V lost 6 bases, J lost 0 bases, and 9 bases lay in between. The CDR3 is 15 amino acids. Germline V gene data show CDR1 as SNHLY and CDR2 as FYNNEI. Here the CDR3 reads CASRDSSSGANVLTF. As DNA, the CDR3 is TGTGCCAGCAGAGACTCGAGCTCTGGGGCCAACGTCCTGACTTTC.

The chain employs TRBV15 and TRBJ2-5; D not resolved. V was clipped by 5 bases and J by 3 bases, with 4 bases between them. CDR3 length: 11 amino acids. Germline V gives CDR1 LNHNV, CDR2 YYDKDF (reference sequence). CDR3 region: CATSVKETQYF. The DNA of the CDR3 is TGTGCCACCAGCGTTAAAGAGACCCAGTACTTC.

The chain carries TRBV11-1 and TRBJ1-4; 10 bases are shared with TRBD1. The trim removed 5 bases at V and 8 bases at J, leaving 2 bases unmatched. The CDR3 has 13 amino acids. CDR1 is SGHAT, CDR2 FQDESV, per germline (reference sequence). The DNA for the CDR3 is TGTGCCAGCAGCCGGGACAGGGGCGAAAAACTGTTTTTT. Its translation is CASSRDRGEKLFF.

The J gene is TRBJ2-5, the V gene TRBV5-1, with D maybe TRBD1 (6 bases). V gave up 7 bases and J gave up 4 bases, with 8 bases separating them. Germline lookup yields CDR1 SGHRS and CDR2 YFSETQ. The CDR3 runs to 11 residues. CDR3: CASEGGETQYF. CDR3 nucleotides: TGCGCCAGCGAAGGGGGAGAGACCCAGTACTTC.